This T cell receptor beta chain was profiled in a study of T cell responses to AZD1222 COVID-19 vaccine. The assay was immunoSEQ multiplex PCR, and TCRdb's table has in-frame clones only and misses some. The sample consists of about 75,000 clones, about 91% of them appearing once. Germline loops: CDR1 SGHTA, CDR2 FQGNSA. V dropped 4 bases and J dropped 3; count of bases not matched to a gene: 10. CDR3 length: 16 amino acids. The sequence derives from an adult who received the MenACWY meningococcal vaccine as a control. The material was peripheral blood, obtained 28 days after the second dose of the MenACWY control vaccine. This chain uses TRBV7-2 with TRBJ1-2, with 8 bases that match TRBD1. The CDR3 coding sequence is TGTGCCAGCAGCTCTACTTGGGACAGGCGGGACTATGGCTACACCTTC. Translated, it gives CASSSTWDRRDYGYTF.